Following are 22 T cell receptor beta chains from one sample sequenced in a study of technical replicates of blood from a few donors. Data came from immunoSEQ multiplex PCR; TCRdb stores just in-frame clones and leaves some out. The sample lists about 59,000 clones, approximately 92% occurring once. The sequencing sample was made of PBMCs. The receptors were sampled from a human donor in good health. Some clones in this sample may be carry-over from other donors' samples.

Comment on this clone: Additional DNA sequences in this sample encode the identical CDR3. The chain has TRBV29-1 and TRBJ1-1; 9 bases line up with TRBD1. The germline gives CDR1 SQVTM, CDR2 ANQGSEA. The trim removed 6 bases at V and 4 bases at J, leaving 3 bases unmatched. The CDR3 totals 12 residues. The CDR3 DNA sequence: TGCAGCGTCGGACAGGGGATCACTGAAGCTTTCTTT. As protein: CSVGQGITEAFF. Supplemented by reference TRBV29-1 and TRBJ1-1, the full variable domain reads SAVISQKPSRDICQRGTSLTIQCQVDSQVTMMFWYRQQPGQSLTLIATANQGSEATYESGFVIDKFPISRPNLTFSTLTVSNMSPEDSSIYLCSVGQGITEAFFGQGTRLTVV.

The table lists this clone with a count of one. The chain has TRBV5-4 and TRBJ2-5, with TRBD1 matching over 8 bases. Unmatched junction bases numbered 7, after V lost 4 bases and J lost 5 bases. Per the germline V gene, CDR1 is SGHNT and CDR2 is YYREEE (reference sequence). The CDR3 consists of 14 residues. The CDR3 DNA follows: TGTGCCAGCAGCAATACAGGGGGTTGGGAGACCCAGTACTTC. Translation: CASSNTGGWETQYF.

The chain has TRBV28 and TRBJ2-5, with 9 bases aligning to TRBD2. This CDR3 region has 16 residues. CDR1 and CDR2 from the germline V gene are MDHEN and SYDVKM. With V trimmed by 1 base and J by 4 bases, 7 bases remained unmatched. The CDR3 nucleotides read TGTGCCAGCAGTTTATTTTCGGGGACTAGCATAGAGACCCAGTACTTC. Translation gives CASSLFSGTSIETQYF. The full variable domain, its missing parts supplied by reference TRBV28 and TRBJ2-5, is DVKVTQSSRYLVKRTGEKVFLECVQDMDHENMFWYRQDPGLGLRLIYFSYDVKMKEKGDIPEGYSVSREKKERFSLILESASTNQTSMYLCASSLFSGTSIETQYFGPGTRLLVL.

This clone was counted a single time. This chain links TRBV5-1 with TRBJ2-7; TRBD1 agrees at 11 bases. The CDR3 consists of 15 residues. CDR1 is SGHRS, CDR2 YFSETQ, per germline. V gave up 4 bases and J gave up 0 bases; unmatched junction bases: 3. CDR3 sequence: CASSAGQGVSYEQYF. As DNA, the CDR3 is TGCGCCAGCAGCGCGGGACAGGGGGTCTCCTACGAGCAGTACTTC.

The chain employs TRBV5-5 and TRBJ1-5; 9 bases are a match to TRBD1. The CDR3 totals 16 residues. V lost 6 bases and J lost 4; bases outside the gene matches: 11. Germline V gene lookup returns CDR1 SGHKS and CDR2 YYEKEE (reference sequence). DNA of the CDR3: TGTGCCAGCACCAGCGAACAGGGGGCCCCTAATCAGCCCCAGCATTTT. Protein: CASTSEQGAPNQPQHF. Full variable domain (remainder filled in from reference TRBV5-5 and TRBJ1-5): DAGVTQSPTHLIKTRGQQVTLRCSPISGHKSVSWYQQVLGQGPQFIFQYYEKEERGRGNFPDRFSARQFPNYSSELNVNALLLGDSALYLCASTSEQGAPNQPQHFGDGTRLSIL.

V and J are TRBV11-1 and TRBJ1-5; 7 bases match TRBD1. The germline CDR1 and CDR2 sequences are SGHAT and FQDESV (reference sequence). This CDR3 is 15 amino acids long. The junction had 9 bases not matched to a gene; V was cut back by 5 bases and J by 5 bases. The CDR3 nucleotides read TGTGCCAGCAGCCCCGTTACAGGGGTGGATCAGCCCCAGCATTTT. It translates to CASSPVTGVDQPQHF.

The chain is built from TRBV7-9 and TRBJ2-7, with 8 bases lining up with TRBD1. After removal of 5 bases from V and 5 bases from J, the junction contained 5 bases not matched to a gene. Germline lookup yields CDR1 SEHNR and CDR2 FQNEAQ (reference sequence). There are 13 residues in the CDR3. The CDR3 DNA reads TGTGCCAGCAGCCCGAAGGACAGGGACGAGCAGTACTTC. Its translation: CASSPKDRDEQYF.

The V gene is TRBV27, the J gene TRBJ2-3, with D possibly TRBD1 on 5 matching bases. V was cut by 0 bases and J by 0 bases, with 10 bases left in between. Germline assignment: CDR1 MNHEY and CDR2 SMNVEV (reference sequence). CDR3 length: 16 amino acids. CDR3 protein: CASSLSTVTSTDTQYF. DNA of the CDR3: TGTGCCAGCAGTTTATCGACAGTAACTAGCACAGATACGCAGTATTTT.

The chain couples TRBV12-5 to TRBJ1-2; a weak D match, TRBD1 (6 bases). Germline lookup yields CDR1 LGHNT and CDR2 FRNRAP. With 3 bases removed from V and 7 bases from J, the gap between germline ends came to 15 bases. The CDR3 length is 14 residues. This CDR3 is CASGLQGLLAGYTF. Here the CDR3 DNA reads TGTGCTAGTGGTTTACAGGGCCTCCTCGCTGGCTACACCTTC.

This chain connects TRBV5-1 to TRBJ2-5; D is perhaps TRBD2 (7 bases). Trimming removed 3 bases at V and 9 bases at J, with 18 bases between. The CDR3 is 14 residues long. CDR1 SGHRS and CDR2 YFSETQ come from the germline V gene. The CDR3 nucleotides are TGCGCCAGCAGCTGGGCTGCGGGGGCTGGGGCCCAGTACTTC. Protein product: CASSWAAGAGAQYF.

V usage is TRBV2 and J usage is TRBJ1-1; TRBD1 is a possible D gene (6 bases). Germline values: CDR1 SNHLY, CDR2 FYNNEI. This CDR3 has 17 residues. The V end lost 5 bases, the J end lost 1 base, and 20 bases lay between the germline ends. The CDR3 loop is CASSLRTPDRQNTEAFF. CDR3 sequence (DNA): TGTGCCAGCAGTCTCCGAACTCCTGACAGGCAGAACACTGAAGCTTTCTTT.

The table lists this clone with a count of one. The V call is TRBV27, the J call TRBJ2-7, with a possible D match to TRBD1 (5 bases). The ends were cut back, 1 base at V and 4 bases at J, with 17 bases in the middle. The CDR3 runs to 16 residues. Germline V gene sequence: CDR1 MNHEY, CDR2 SMNVEV (reference sequence). CDR3 bases: TGTGCCAGCAGTTTATTTTCAGGGCAGAGAGCTTACGAGCAGTACTTC. Translating gives CASSLFSGQRAYEQYF.

The chain links TRBV30 to TRBJ1-5; TRBD1 aligns across 8 bases. Germline V gives CDR1 GTSNPN, CDR2 SVGIG (reference sequence). This CDR3 contains 15 residues. V shed 0 bases, J shed 4 bases, and the junction held 5 bases outside the gene matches. CDR3 nucleotides: TGTGCCTGGAGTGTTAAGGGGACAGGTAATCAGCCCCAGCATTTT. Residues: CAWSVKGTGNQPQHF.

The rearrangement joins TRBV13 to TRBJ2-5; possible D gene TRBD2, 5 bases. The CDR3 is 14 residues long. V was cut by 5 bases and J by 4 bases, with 14 bases left in between. Per the germline V gene, CDR1 is PRHDT and CDR2 is FYEKMQ (reference sequence). CDR3 loop: CASSVEGLSETQYF. The CDR3 DNA reads as TGTGCCAGCAGCGTCGAAGGACTCTCAGAGACCCAGTACTTC.

The chain has TRBV5-5 and TRBJ1-1, with D possibly TRBD1 on 5 matching bases. V lost 4 bases and J 1 base, leaving 11 bases between the germline ends. The CDR3 is 14 amino acids. Per the germline V gene, CDR1 is SGHKS and CDR2 is YYEKEE (reference sequence). The DNA of the CDR3 is TGTGCCAGCAGCGTGACAGCATCGAACACTGAAGCTTTCTTT. It yields the protein CASSVTASNTEAFF.

V gene TRBV7-9 combines with J gene TRBJ2-3; 7 nucleotides match TRBD1. This CDR3 is 14 amino acids long. CDR1 is SEHNR and CDR2 is FQNEAQ in the germline V gene (reference sequence). J lost 1 base, V lost 6 bases, and 4 bases had no gene match. This CDR3 reads CASRTGTGTDTQYF. CDR3 nucleotide sequence: TGTGCCAGCAGAACCGGGACAGGCACAGATACGCAGTATTTT.

The chain recombines TRBV5-1 with TRBJ2-2; 10 bases agree with TRBD1. The length of the CDR3 is 15 residues. CDR1 SGHRS and CDR2 YFSETQ come from the germline V gene. The trim removed 4 bases at V and 5 bases at J, leaving 5 bases unmatched. The CDR3 DNA sequence: TGCGCCAGCAGCAGGGGACAGGGGATAACCGGGGAGCTGTTTTTT. Protein: CASSRGQGITGELFF.

The chain recombines TRBV7-2 with TRBJ1-5, with a weak D call TRBD1 (6 bases). Germline V CDR1 and CDR2: SGHTA, FQGNSA. This CDR3 spans 15 amino acids. Trimming shortened V by 1 base and J by 3 bases, and 10 bases separated the two germline ends. The CDR3 sequence: CASSLDQGNNQPQHF. The CDR3 bases are TGTGCCAGCAGCTTAGACCAGGGGAACAATCAGCCCCAGCATTTT.

V is TRBV5-4 and J is TRBJ1-2; 8 bases line up with TRBD1. The germline gives CDR1 SGHNT, CDR2 YYREEE (reference sequence). This CDR3 comprises 13 residues. Losses at the gene ends were 4 bases for V and 5 bases for J; bases not matched to a gene: 4. The CDR3 nucleotides are TGTGCCAGCAGCCGGGACAGGATTTATGGCTACACCTTC. Protein: CASSRDRIYGYTF.

In its sample, this clone was seen a few times. The chain combines TRBV11-2 with TRBJ2-2, with 9 bases identical to TRBD1. Trimming at V came to 5 bases and at J to 7 bases, leaving 8 bases not matched to a gene. Germline CDR1 is SGHAT and CDR2 is FQNNGV. CDR3 size: 15 residues. CDR3 bases: TGTGCCAGCAGCGCCGCGGGACAGGGTGACGGGGAGCTGTTTTTT. It codes for CASSAAGQGDGELFF.

The chain has TRBV11-2 and TRBJ2-7; D is uncertain. This CDR3 comprises 12 residues. V shed 3 bases and J shed 4 bases, with 7 bases lying between them. Germline V CDR1 and CDR2: SGHAT, FQNNGV. The CDR3 loop reads CASSFSGYEQYF. The DNA of the CDR3 is TGTGCCAGCAGCTTCTCGGGTTACGAGCAGTACTTC.

The rearrangement links TRBV6-5 to TRBJ1-1; D ambiguous. The CDR3 loop spans 15 amino acids. Trimming removed 0 bases at V and 2 bases at J, with 10 bases between. Germline V gives CDR1 MNHEY, CDR2 SVGAGI. The CDR3 DNA sequence: TGTGCCAGCAGTTACTCCTACGACACTAACACTGAAGCTTTCTTT. Protein: CASSYSYDTNTEAFF.